This T cell receptor beta chain was documented in a study of cytomegalovirus exposure and HLA in healthy donors. After removal of 8 bases from V and 7 bases from J, the junction contained 9 bases not matched to a gene. This CDR3 has 13 amino acids. Germline CDR1 and CDR2: SQVTM and ANQGSEA. Details on this clone: Its antigen remains unidentified.

The PCR made use of 60 Vbeta and 13 Jbeta primers. Original methodology: Later analysis identified tens of millions of unique TCR beta chains, roughly 11 million shared. The table came from immunoSEQ multiplex PCR; TCRdb's copy has only in-frame clones and leaves some out. V and J calls and clone size come straight from that table; D and trimming were deduced from the DNA. The sample includes fewer than 250,000 clones, around 80% of them seen just once. Study conclusions and caveats: A later analysis appeared to link common viral pathogens to several of the most significant clusters.

Sequenced input: PBMCs. The chain links TRBV29-1 to TRBJ2-7, with 12 bases aligning to TRBD2. The clonotype was recovered from a man in his late teens or twenties in good health and CMV-seronegative. CDR3 in DNA: TGCAGCTCCCGGACTAGCGGGACGGGAGAGCAGTACTTC. Encoded protein: CSSRTSGTGEQYF.